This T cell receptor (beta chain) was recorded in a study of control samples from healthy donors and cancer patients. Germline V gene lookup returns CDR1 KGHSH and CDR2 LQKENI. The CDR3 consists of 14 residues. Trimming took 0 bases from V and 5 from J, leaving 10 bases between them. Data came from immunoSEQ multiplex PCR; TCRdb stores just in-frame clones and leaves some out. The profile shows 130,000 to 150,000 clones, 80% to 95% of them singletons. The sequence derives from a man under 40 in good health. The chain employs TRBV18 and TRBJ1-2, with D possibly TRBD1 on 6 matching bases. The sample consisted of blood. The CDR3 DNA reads TGTGCCAGCTCACCACCTCTCACAGGGTATGGCTACACCTTC. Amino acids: CASSPPLTGYGYTF. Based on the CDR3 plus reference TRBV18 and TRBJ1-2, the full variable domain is NAGVMQNPRHLVRRRGQEARLRCSPMKGHSHVYWYRQLPEEGLKFMVYLQKENIIDESGMPKERFSAEFPKEGPSILRIQQVVRGDSAAYFCASSPPLTGYGYTFGSGTRLTVV.